What follows are 14 T cell receptor beta chains derived from one specimen sequenced in a study of beta chain features in type 1 diabetes. Sequenced material consisted of expressed TCRB transcripts (all of the isolated RNA was reverse transcribed). The repertoire was sequenced with immunoSEQ multiplex PCR; TCRdb's copy has only in-frame clones and lacks some. The sample comprises roughly 500,000 clones, approximately 30% of which are singletons, and around 0.065% rests with the top ten. Sequenced sample: naive CD4+ T cells from blood. These receptors were taken from a man aged 18-30 years in good health.

V usage is TRBV7-9 and J usage is TRBJ2-7, with D possibly being TRBD1 (6 bases). V was clipped by 3 bases and J by 2 bases, with 17 bases between them. Germline V lookup: CDR1 SEHNR, CDR2 FQNEAQ (reference sequence). The CDR3 is 16 residues long. As DNA, the CDR3 is TGTGCCAGCAGCTTTTTCTGGACAGACCCTCCCTACGAGCAGTACTTC. It yields the protein CASSFFWTDPPYEQYF.

V usage is TRBV30 and J usage is TRBJ2-2; perhaps TRBD2 as D (5 bases). The CDR3 is made up of 12 amino acids. Trimming took off 4 bases at V and 6 bases at J, with 9 bases between the two ends. Germline V CDR1 and CDR2: GTSNPN, SVGIG (reference sequence). The CDR3 is CAWNKDSGELFF. The CDR3 nucleotides are TGTGCCTGGAACAAGGACTCCGGGGAGCTGTTTTTT. Supplemented by reference TRBV30 and TRBJ2-2, the full variable domain reads SQTIHQWPATLVQPVGSPLSLECTVEGTSNPNLYWYRQAAGRGLQLLFYSVGIGQISSEVPQNLSASRPQDRQFILSSKKLLLSDSGFYLCAWNKDSGELFFGEGSRLTVL.

V and J are TRBV6-5 and TRBJ1-5; 9 bases are a match to TRBD1. With V trimmed by 5 bases and J by 5 bases, 7 bases remained unmatched. Germline V CDR1 and CDR2: MNHEY, SVGAGI. The CDR3 runs 15 residues. CDR3 sequence (DNA): TGTGCCAGCAGTCCACTTGACAGGGGGGATCAGCCCCAGCATTTT. It codes for CASSPLDRGDQPQHF.

The V and J genes are TRBV2 and TRBJ1-5; no definite D call. CDR1 SNHLY and CDR2 FYNNEI come from the germline V gene. With 5 bases removed from V and 7 bases from J, the gap between germline ends came to 6 bases. This CDR3 region has 11 residues. The CDR3 bases are TGTGCCAGCAGTCGGGGACAGCCCCAGCATTTT. It is translated as CASSRGQPQHF.

This clone came up a few times. V and J are TRBV7-2 and TRBJ2-7; D not resolved. This CDR3 is built from 13 residues. The germline V and J ends were trimmed by 2 bases and 1 base, with 6 bases remaining between them. Germline V gene lookup returns CDR1 SGHTA and CDR2 FQGNSA. The CDR3 protein is CASSLTQSYEQYF. DNA of the CDR3: TGTGCCAGCAGCTTAACTCAGTCCTACGAGCAGTACTTC.

In this sample, this clone turned up a few times. The V gene is TRBV4-1, the J gene TRBJ2-5, with TRBD2 identical over 11 bases. V trimming: 2 bases; J trimming: 2 bases; junction bases outside the gene matches: 7. In germline, CDR1 is MGHRA, CDR2 YSYEKL. This CDR3 comprises 17 residues. The DNA of the CDR3 is TGCGCCAGCAGCCAAAAAGGGTGGACTAGCGGGCAAGAGACCCAGTACTTC. Translation: CASSQKGWTSGQETQYF.

This chain uses TRBV2 with TRBJ2-5; 12 nucleotides align to TRBD2. The CDR3 has 15 residues. Per the germline V gene, CDR1 is SNHLY and CDR2 is FYNNEI. Losses at the gene ends were 6 bases for V and 2 bases for J; bases not matched to a gene: 4. The DNA for the CDR3 is TGTGCCAGCAGGCTAGGACTAGCGGGACAAGAGACCCAGTACTTC. Its translation is CASRLGLAGQETQYF.

This clone was detected a few times. The chain uses TRBV7-9 and TRBJ1-5; D is unclear. Per germline, CDR1 SEHNR and CDR2 FQNEAQ (reference sequence). The CDR3 contains 14 residues. V was pared by 1 base and J by 9 bases, with 13 bases between. DNA for the CDR3: TGTGCCAGCAGCTTAGGAGGGCGTTCGGGGCCCCAGCATTTT. Encoded protein: CASSLGGRSGPQHF.

This clone turned up a few times. Other DNA sequences within the sample encode an identical CDR3. The V gene is TRBV30, the J gene TRBJ2-3; unclear D gene. The ends were cut back, 0 bases at V and 0 bases at J, with 7 bases in the middle. From germline, CDR1 is GTSNPN and CDR2 SVGIG (reference sequence). There are 14 residues in the CDR3. DNA of the CDR3: TGTGCCTGGAGTGTTGGTGGGAGCACAGATACGCAGTATTTT. It yields the protein CAWSVGGSTDTQYF.

The J gene is TRBJ2-7, the V gene TRBV9; 9 positions match TRBD1. V shed 4 bases and J 0 bases; nucleotides not matched to a gene: 8. Germline CDR1 reads SGDLS; CDR2 reads YYNGEE. The CDR3 totals 16 residues. CDR3 in amino acids: CASSLGGQGVSYEQYF. In nucleotides, the CDR3 is TGTGCCAGCAGCCTAGGGGGACAGGGTGTCTCCTACGAGCAGTACTTC.

The V and J genes are TRBV9 and TRBJ2-3, with D perhaps matching TRBD2 (6 bases). CDR1 is SGDLS and CDR2 is YYNGEE in the germline V gene. The CDR3 covers 15 residues. The V and J ends lost 1 base and 2 bases respectively, with 11 bases between them. The DNA of the CDR3 is TGTGCCAGCAGCGTACGTAGCGGCCTCACAGATACGCAGTATTTT. Amino acid sequence: CASSVRSGLTDTQYF.

The CDR3 sequence: CASSPRQMMNTEAFF. The CDR3 DNA is TGTGCCAGTAGTCCCCGACAGATGATGAACACTGAAGCTTTCTTT. The chain links TRBV19 to TRBJ1-1, with D possibly matching TRBD1 (5 bases). Germline CDR1 reads LNHDA; CDR2 reads SQIVND (reference sequence). The CDR3 is 15 amino acids. The V gene lost 5 bases and the J gene lost 0 bases, with 13 bases spanning the gap.

V and J are TRBV27 and TRBJ2-1; D is unresolved. Germline CDR1 is MNHEY and CDR2 is SMNVEV (reference sequence). V dropped 1 base and J dropped 5 bases, with 15 bases sitting between them. The CDR3 has 16 residues. This chain's CDR3 is CASSLFVQKRDNEQFF. The CDR3, as DNA: TGTGCCAGCAGTTTATTCGTCCAAAAAAGGGACAATGAGCAGTTCTTC.

This clone was recorded a few times. V gene TRBV7-2 combines with J gene TRBJ2-1, with TRBD1 identical over 8 bases. J was trimmed by 7 bases and V by 1 base; bases with no gene match: 6. This CDR3 spans 15 amino acids. Per the germline V gene, CDR1 is SGHTA and CDR2 is FQGNSA. CDR3 region: CASSLVTGVGNEQFF. The CDR3 nucleotides read TGTGCCAGCAGCTTAGTGACAGGGGTCGGAAATGAGCAGTTCTTC.